This TCR beta chain was found in a study of blood T cells in healthy people across ages (dated by TCRdb to between 2015 and 2017). Some background on the complete study: Template switching captured roughly one uniquely barcoded TCR beta cDNA molecule per two T cells in model experiments. The donors were split into four age groups: young (average around 16 years), middle-aged (roughly 39), aged (around 67) and long-lived (over 75). For two donors (one aged 18 to 29 and one aged 80 or older), the study analyzed two additional independent replicas of 1 million unique cDNA reads from the same blood draw. The study measured age-related changes in TCR beta repertoire diversity using deep sequencing normalized with unique cDNA molecular identifiers. To avoid experimental bias, donors of different ages were spread randomly across the sequencing lanes.

The junction shows trimming of 0 bases on V and 7 bases on J, plus 15 bases between the germline ends. For CDR1 and CDR2, the germline V gene lists SQVTM and ANQGSEA. The CDR3 has 14 amino acids, counting the end cysteine and phenylalanine. Only the CDR3 DNA is retained, 42 bases long and in frame from the first base. The roughly 37 donors, aged roughly 6 to 90 years, were systemically healthy Caucasian individuals from Russia. Each donor gave roughly 9 milliliters of peripheral blood, drawn into EDTA-treated Vacutainer tubes. Ficoll-Paque density-gradient centrifugation was used to isolate PBMCs, with at least 6 million per sample. Trizol reagent was used to extract total RNA from the PBMCs, yielding at least 5 micrograms per sample. For every donor, flow cytometry on a PBMC aliquot measured the percentage of naive CD45RAhigh/CD27high T cells. As regards this clonotype: The antigen it binds to is not known. No much larger clone exists at a distance of one base, and base qualities are not known.

Libraries were prepared through 5' RACE. These reads were obtained on an Illumina HiSeq 2500. A second PCR of about 7 to 12 cycles was run with a J-beta primer mix and a sample-barcoded 5' primer. A template-switch 5' adaptor carrying 12 random nucleotides introduced a unique molecular identifier onto each TCR beta cDNA molecule. Each sample yielded at least 3 million CDR3-containing paired-end reads. All of the RNA was converted into first-strand cDNA using the Mint cDNA synthesis kit, with a TRBC-specific oligonucleotide serving as the primer. Following uracil-DNA glycosylase treatment, all cDNA underwent a first 18-cycle PCR with the universal primers M1SS and BC2_uni_R. The study's processing was this. Each sample was normalized by randomly selecting 1 million high-quality reads, each carrying a distinct molecular identifier. Reads sharing molecular identifiers were discarded rather than binned into consensus sequences. MiTCR, run with a Q25 quality threshold and the strictest error-elimination algorithm, handled CDR3 identification, clonotype clustering and error correction. A nonparametric unseen species model with Euler transformation was used to estimate a lower bound on total TCR beta diversity. The public reads were quality trimmed at Q25 with fastp and then assembled into clones with MiXCR by TCRdb, keeping productive beta chains. Here each entry gathers all rows of one CDR3 protein and keeps the most common genes and DNA. These V and J calls originate from TCRdb's pipeline instead of the authors' own analysis. The sample includes 710,000 or so distinct CDR3 sequences, with approximately 22% observed a single time. The ten largest account for roughly 22% of the sample.

Study-level results and caveats: A strong correlation was found between observed TCR beta diversity and the percentage of naive T cells measured by flow cytometry. Since profiling was done on bulk unsorted PBMCs, naive and antigen-experienced compartments could not be conclusively compared. Compared with the aged group, the long-lived group had more naive CD4+ T cells, fewer expanded clones and increased TCR diversity, a pattern suggesting age selection. Because the CMV infection status of the donors was unknown, age-related changes in expanded clonotypes may potentially have been confounded. Observed TCR beta diversity per million T cells fell roughly linearly with age, and a significant reduction was already apparent by age around 40. Total diversity estimates from one million sequenced T cells were considered lower bounds and underestimates.

Sequencing was carried out using blood. The chain couples TRBV29-1 to TRBJ1-2; TRBD1 is possibly the D segment (5 matching bases). The receptor's source is a man aged 70 or older in good health. The DNA sequence is TGCAGCGTTGAAGATCAGGGCAGGGTTGTTGGCTACACCTTC. It specifies CSVEDQGRVVGYTF.